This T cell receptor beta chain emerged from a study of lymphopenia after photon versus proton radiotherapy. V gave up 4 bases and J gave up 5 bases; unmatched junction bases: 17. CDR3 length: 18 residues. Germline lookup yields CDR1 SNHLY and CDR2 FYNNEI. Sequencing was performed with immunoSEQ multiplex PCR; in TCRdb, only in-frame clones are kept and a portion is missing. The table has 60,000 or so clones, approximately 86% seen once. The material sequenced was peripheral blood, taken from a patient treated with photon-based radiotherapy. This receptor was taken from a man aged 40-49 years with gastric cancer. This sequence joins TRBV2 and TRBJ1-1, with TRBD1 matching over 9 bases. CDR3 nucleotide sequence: TGTGCCAGCAGTGGACAGGGGGTGGTGGCCAGGGGCGGTACTGAAGCTTTCTTT. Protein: CASSGQGVVARGGTEAFF. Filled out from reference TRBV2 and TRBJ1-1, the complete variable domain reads EPEVTQTPSHQVTQMGQEVILRCVPISNHLYFYWYRQILGQKVEFLVSFYNNEISEKSEIFDDQFSVERPDGSNFTLKIRSTKLEDSAMYFCASSGQGVVARGGTEAFFGQGTRLTVV.